This T cell receptor beta chain was profiled in a study of blood T cells in healthy people across ages (dated by TCRdb to between 2015 and 2017). Background on the whole study: In model experiments, roughly one uniquely barcoded TCR beta cDNA molecule per two T cells was captured by template switching. The study measured age-related changes in TCR beta repertoire diversity using deep sequencing normalized with unique cDNA molecular identifiers. To avoid experimental bias, donors of different ages were spread randomly across the sequencing lanes. Using the same blood draw, the study looked at two additional independent replicas of 1 million unique cDNA reads for two donors, one aged 18 to 30 and the other aged 80 or older. The donors were split into four age groups: young (average 16 years), middle-aged (roughly 39), aged (more than 60) and long-lived (under 90).

The library relied on 5' RACE. Data came from an Illumina HiSeq 2500. A second PCR of about 7 to 12 cycles was run with a J-beta primer mix and a sample-barcoded 5' primer. A template-switch 5' adaptor carrying 12 random nucleotides introduced a unique molecular identifier onto each TCR beta cDNA molecule. At least 2.5 million CDR3-containing paired-end reads were obtained from each sample. All of the RNA was converted into first-strand cDNA using the Mint cDNA synthesis kit, with a TRBC-specific oligonucleotide serving as the primer. Following uracil-DNA glycosylase treatment, all cDNA underwent a first 18-cycle PCR with the universal primers M1SS and BC2_uni_R. As for how the authors treated the data: Normalization of each sample was performed by random selection of 1 million high-quality reads, each carrying a distinct molecular identifier. Instead of being binned into consensus sequences, reads that shared molecular identifiers were thrown out. CDR3 identification, clonotype clustering and error correction used MiTCR with a Q25 quality threshold and the strictest error-elimination algorithm. A nonparametric unseen species model with Euler transformation was used to estimate lower-bound total TCR beta diversity. The raw public reads went through TCRdb reprocessing: fastp at Q25, MiXCR clone calling, in-frame beta chains kept. Each entry merges the rows of one CDR3 protein and shows their most common DNA and genes. It is TCRdb's table, rather than the study itself, that gives the V and J calls and clone size. Here the sample has roughly 1.5 million distinct CDR3 sequences; 40% to 45% occur a single time. The ten most abundant clones make up approximately 4% of the sample.

V is pared back by 7 bases and J by 2 bases, with 9 bases lying between the germline termini. In the germline V gene, CDR1 corresponds to MDHEN and CDR2 to SYDVKM. Including the terminal cysteine and phenylalanine, the CDR3 comprises 12 residues. CDR3 DNA only is kept here, 36 bases in frame from base 1. This clonotype was detected a few times. Its recognized antigen is unknown. Per-base quality was not reported, and no clone a single base away is much larger than it. Results and caveats for the whole study, not just this receptor: Bulk unsorted PBMC profiling prevented conclusive comparison of naive and antigen-experienced compartments. The percentage of naive T cells measured by flow cytometry correlated strongly with observed TCR beta diversity. As age increased, observed TCR beta diversity per million T cells dropped in a roughly linear way, and a significant reduction was already evident by age about 40. Donor CMV infection status was unknown, potentially confounding age-related changes in expanded clonotypes. Compared with the aged group, the long-lived group had more naive CD4+ T cells, fewer expanded clones and increased TCR diversity, suggesting age selection. Total diversity estimates from one million sequenced T cells were considered lower bounds and underestimates.

Donors were under 40 systemically healthy Caucasian individuals from Russia aged about 6 to 100 years. Each donor gave 8 to 10 milliliters of peripheral blood, drawn into EDTA-treated Vacutainer tubes. Ficoll-Paque density-gradient centrifugation was used to isolate PBMCs, with at least 7 million obtained per sample. Total RNA was extracted from PBMCs with Trizol reagent, with at least 6 micrograms obtained per sample. For every donor, flow cytometry on a PBMC aliquot measured the percentage of naive CD45RAhigh/CD27high T cells. This TCR derives from a woman younger than 35 in good health. Source material: blood. This receptor chain uses TRBV28 and TRBJ2-7; the D segment cannot be called with confidence. CDR3 loop: CASMGRTYEQYF. DNA sequence: TGTGCCAGCATGGGCAGAACCTACGAGCAGTACTTC.